Below are 12 T cell receptor beta chains sequenced from a single sample in a study of cytomegalovirus exposure and HLA in healthy donors. Libraries were prepared by immunoSEQ multiplex PCR; TCRdb keeps only in-frame clonotypes and omits some of them. The table records 100,000 to 130,000 clones, approximately 86% of them present only once. Sequencing was done on a sample of PBMCs. These receptors originate from a woman aged 18-29 years in good health and CMV-seronegative.

The chain recombines TRBV29-1 with TRBJ1-2; 10 positions agree with TRBD1. The germline V gene has CDR1 SQVTM and CDR2 ANQGSEA. The length of the CDR3 is 16 residues. V shed 4 bases and J 2 bases; nucleotides not matched to a gene: 10. CDR3 bases: TGCAGCGTTGGAAGAGACCTGGACAGGGGGAACTATGGCTACACCTTC. Translation: CSVGRDLDRGNYGYTF.

This chain uses TRBV2 with TRBJ2-1, with 10 nucleotides matching TRBD2. Germline lookup yields CDR1 SNHLY and CDR2 FYNNEI. Trimming took 6 bases from V and 8 from J; bases not matched to a gene: 7. This CDR3 contains 14 residues. CDR3 in DNA: TGTGCCAGCAGGTGGAGCGGGGGGGCCGATGAGCAGTTCTTC. This translates into CASRWSGGADEQFF.

The V call is TRBV15, the J call TRBJ2-3, with TRBD1 as a possible D gene (6 bases). This CDR3 has 17 amino acids. Trimming removed 3 bases at V and 2 bases at J, with 18 bases between. Per germline, CDR1 LNHNV and CDR2 YYDKDF (reference sequence). CDR3 protein: CATSSPAGEGPTDTQYF. The DNA of the CDR3 is TGTGCCACCAGCAGCCCTGCAGGGGAAGGGCCCACAGATACGCAGTATTTT.

The chain joins TRBV4-1 to TRBJ2-1; D ambiguous. Trimming cost V 4 bases and J 5 bases, with 15 bases left between them. CDR3 size: 15 residues. Germline lookup yields CDR1 MGHRA and CDR2 YSYEKL. In nucleotides, the CDR3 is TGCGCCAGCAGCCTAGCTAGAAGCTTTAACAATGAGCAGTTCTTC. It encodes CASSLARSFNNEQFF.

The chain combines TRBV5-1 with TRBJ1-5; tentatively, D is TRBD1 (5 bases). V dropped 0 bases and J dropped 5 bases, with 9 bases sitting between them. This CDR3 has 14 amino acids. Per the germline V gene, CDR1 is SGHRS and CDR2 is YFSETQ. The CDR3 DNA reads TGCGCCAGCAGCTTGGACGGGGGATATCAGCCCCAGCATTTT. Translation: CASSLDGGYQPQHF.

This clone turned up a few times. V gene TRBV19 combines with J gene TRBJ1-2; no reliable D call. This CDR3 spans 12 amino acids. V lost 10 bases, J lost 1 base, and 10 bases lay in between. Looked up from germline, CDR1 is LNHDA and CDR2 is SQIVND (reference sequence). CDR3 loop: CATKRVNYGYTF. In DNA, the CDR3 is TGTGCCACCAAACGGGTTAACTATGGCTACACCTTC.

The rearrangement joins TRBV7-8 to TRBJ2-7, with 10 nucleotides matching TRBD1. CDR1 and CDR2 from the germline V gene are SGHVS and FQNEAQ. CDR3 length: 14 amino acids. The V gene end was trimmed by 5 bases and the J gene end by 3 bases; junction bases not matched to a gene: 4. CDR3 amino acids: CASSPRTGGYEQYF. The CDR3, as DNA: TGTGCCAGCAGCCCCCGGACAGGGGGCTACGAGCAGTACTTC.

This sequence joins TRBV7-8 and TRBJ1-2, with 7 bases aligning to TRBD1. V shed 3 bases and J 5 bases; nucleotides not matched to a gene: 9. Germline V gene data show CDR1 as SGHVS and CDR2 as FQNEAQ. This CDR3 has 15 amino acids. The CDR3 nucleotides are TGTGCCAGCAGCTTCGGAACAGGGGCTGGGTATGGCTACACCTTC. It translates to CASSFGTGAGYGYTF.

This clone was seen only once. The chain links TRBV5-1 to TRBJ1-1; D is perhaps TRBD1 (5 bases). Germline CDR1 SGHRS, CDR2 YFSETQ. Deletions cut 3 bases from V and 2 bases from J, with 5 bases between. This CDR3 region has 12 residues. CDR3 coding DNA: TGCGCCAGCAGCTGGGGCAACACTGAAGCTTTCTTT. As protein: CASSWGNTEAFF.

The chain recombines TRBV14 with TRBJ2-1, with D maybe TRBD2 (5 bases). Germline V CDR1 and CDR2: SGHDN, FVKESK. V gave up 3 bases and J gave up 8 bases, with 11 bases separating them. This CDR3 region has 13 residues. The CDR3 region has the DNA TGTGCCAGCAGCCAGCGACCGAGGGATGAGCAGTTCTTC. Its protein product is CASSQRPRDEQFF.

The chain uses TRBV10-2 and TRBJ1-6; TRBD1 agrees at 7 bases. This CDR3 has 12 residues. J gave up 10 bases and V 7 bases, and 4 bases lay outside the gene matches. The germline CDR1 and CDR2 sequences are WSHSY and SAAADI. The CDR3 DNA reads as TGCGCCAGCACAGACAGGGCGTCACCCCTCCACTTT. It specifies CASTDRASPLHF.

The chain carries TRBV13 and TRBJ2-1, with D perhaps matching TRBD1 (6 bases). Trimming took off 6 bases at V and 1 base at J, with 13 bases between the two ends. CDR3 length: 15 residues. Germline V CDR1 and CDR2: PRHDT, FYEKMQ (reference sequence). The CDR3 reads CASRIRQGSYNEQFF. CDR3 DNA sequence: TGTGCCAGCAGGATCCGTCAGGGGTCCTACAATGAGCAGTTCTTC.